Presented here are 13 T cell receptor beta chains from one specimen sequenced in a study of blood T cell repertoires in COVID-19. TCRdb's table, derived via immunoSEQ multiplex PCR, lists solely in-frame clones and lacks some. Counted here are roughly 140,000 clones, 81% occurring once; the ten biggest clones make up around 8.8%. Sequenced input: peripheral blood. These receptors came from a human donor in a cohort sampled during active COVID-19.

This clone has more than one count but fewer than ten. The chain joins TRBV6-5 to TRBJ2-1, with D possibly matching TRBD2 (6 bases). Trimming stripped 6 bases from V and 0 bases from J, with 6 bases between. This CDR3 is 13 amino acids long. Germline V gene data show CDR1 as MNHEY and CDR2 as SVGAGI. CDR3 in amino acids: CASSGGSYNEQFF. The DNA for the CDR3 is TGTGCCAGCAGCGGGGGCTCCTACAATGAGCAGTTCTTC.

The rearrangement joins TRBV18 to TRBJ1-4; tentative D call: TRBD1 (6 bases). The V and J ends lost 3 bases and 7 bases respectively, with 12 bases between them. The CDR3 covers 14 residues. Germline V CDR1 and CDR2: KGHSH, LQKENI. This CDR3 is CASSPSQGVEKLFF. CDR3 DNA sequence: TGTGCCAGCTCACCGTCACAGGGCGTTGAAAAACTGTTTTTT.

J is TRBJ2-7 and V is TRBV19; possible D gene TRBD1, 5 bases. The CDR3 has 13 amino acids. V lost 1 base to trimming and J lost 4 bases, with 8 bases between them. Looked up from germline, CDR1 is LNHDA and CDR2 is SQIVND (reference sequence). The CDR3 loop reads CASSIGQFYEQYF. The CDR3 coding sequence is TGTGCCAGTAGTATAGGACAGTTTTACGAGCAGTACTTC.

V gene TRBV7-9 combines with J gene TRBJ1-1; 8 nucleotides align to TRBD1. This CDR3 is built from 15 residues. Germline CDR1 SEHNR, CDR2 FQNEAQ (reference sequence). Trimming cost V 2 bases and J 0 bases; bases outside gene matches: 2. DNA for the CDR3: TGTGCCAGCAGCTTAAGACAGGGGATGAACACTGAAGCTTTCTTT. Translated: CASSLRQGMNTEAFF.

The chain recombines TRBV5-5 with TRBJ1-4; possible D gene TRBD1, 5 bases. Looked up from germline, CDR1 is SGHKS and CDR2 is YYEKEE (reference sequence). The V end was cut by 3 bases, the J end by 7 bases, with 13 bases between. The CDR3 totals 14 residues. The CDR3, as DNA: TGTGCCAGCAGCTGGCTGCAGGGAGGTGAAAAACTGTTTTTT. It is translated as CASSWLQGGEKLFF. Full variable domain (missing parts from reference TRBV5-5 and TRBJ1-4): DAGVTQSPTHLIKTRGQQVTLRCSPISGHKSVSWYQQVLGQGPQFIFQYYEKEERGRGNFPDRFSARQFPNYSSELNVNALLLGDSALYLCASSWLQGGEKLFFGSGTQLSVL.

This chain joins TRBV7-2 and TRBJ2-7; TRBD1 is a possible D gene (6 bases). In germline, CDR1 is SGHTA, CDR2 FQGNSA. The CDR3 totals 15 residues. V was cut by 5 bases and J by 0 bases, with 14 bases left in between. Here the CDR3 DNA reads TGTGCCAGCAGCCCAGGGGCAGGAAGCTCCTACGAGCAGTACTTC. Translated, it gives CASSPGAGSSYEQYF.

CDR3 region: CASSYPTRSTDTQYF. CDR3 in DNA: TGTGCCAGCAGTTACCCGACTAGAAGCACAGATACGCAGTATTTT. The rearrangement uses TRBV6-5 and TRBJ2-3; perhaps TRBD2 as D (6 bases). V lost 2 bases and J 0 bases, leaving 9 bases between the germline ends. Germline V lookup: CDR1 MNHEY, CDR2 SVGAGI. The CDR3 consists of 15 residues.

This rearrangement joins TRBV14 to TRBJ1-1, with 10 bases that match TRBD1. The CDR3 runs 15 residues. Germline values: CDR1 SGHDN, CDR2 FVKESK. With V trimmed by 5 bases and J by 10 bases, 13 bases remained unmatched. The CDR3 nucleotides are TGTGCCAGCAGCTATGGGACAGGGGCGAGGGGGGCAGCTTTCTTT. Its translation is CASSYGTGARGAAFF. The full variable domain, in which reference TRBV14 and TRBJ1-1 provide the parts outside the CDR3, is EAGVTQFPSHSVIEKGQTVTLRCDPISGHDNLYWYRRVMGKEIKFLLHFVKESKQDESGMPNNRFLAERTGGTYSTLKVQPAELEDSGVYFCASSYGTGARGAAFFGQGTRLTVV.

The rearrangement links TRBV5-6 to TRBJ2-2, with D unclear. The CDR3 length is 13 residues. Germline lookup yields CDR1 SGHDT and CDR2 YYEEEE. The germline V and J ends were trimmed by 4 bases and 2 bases, with 6 bases remaining between them. The CDR3 DNA follows: TGTGCCAGCAGCCCCAGTAACACCGGGGAGCTGTTTTTT. It encodes CASSPSNTGELFF. The variable domain in full, with the rest retrieved from reference TRBV5-6 and TRBJ2-2, is DAGVTQSPTHLIKTRGQQVTLRCSPKSGHDTVSWYQQALGQGPQFIFQYYEEEERQRGNFPDRFSGHQFPNYSSELNVNALLLGDSALYLCASSPSNTGELFFGEGSRLTVL.

This clone was counted ten times or more. J is TRBJ2-7 and V is TRBV5-1, with 16 bases lining up with TRBD2. The CDR3 loop spans 17 amino acids. V dropped 1 base and J dropped 6; count of bases not matched to a gene: 7. Germline CDR1 is SGHRS and CDR2 is YFSETQ. The CDR3 loop is CASSLLGLAGGGAEQYF. The CDR3 DNA reads TGCGCCAGCAGCTTGCTGGGACTAGCGGGAGGGGGGGCCGAGCAGTACTTC.

This clone has just one count. The V and J genes are TRBV6-5 and TRBJ2-7; TRBD2 matches 7 bases. J gave up 2 bases and V 10 bases, and 11 bases lay outside the gene matches. Germline V gene lookup returns CDR1 MNHEY and CDR2 SVGAGI. The CDR3 length is 14 residues. CDR3 sequence reads: CATEGVGGAYEQYF. As DNA, the CDR3 is TGTGCCACCGAAGGTGTGGGAGGGGCCTACGAGCAGTACTTC.

This clone has only a few counts. This sequence joins TRBV2 and TRBJ1-1; D is perhaps TRBD1 (6 bases). Trimming removed 7 bases from V and 7 bases from J, with 19 bases in between. The CDR3 runs to 14 residues. CDR1 is SNHLY, CDR2 FYNNEI, per germline. In DNA form, the CDR3 reads TGTGCCAGCACCGACGACAGGTGGCCTGTTGAAGCTTTCTTT. Amino acids: CASTDDRWPVEAFF.

This sequence joins TRBV6-2 or TRBV6-3 and TRBJ2-6, with TRBD1 identical over 7 bases. The CDR3 is 17 amino acids. The J segment lost 0 bases and the V segment lost 5 bases, leaving 7 bases of the junction unmatched. Germline V lookup: CDR1 MNHEY, CDR2 SVGEGT. The CDR3 sequence is CASSAATGVSGANVLTF. DNA of the CDR3: TGTGCCAGCAGTGCCGCTACAGGGGTCTCTGGGGCCAACGTCCTGACTTTC.